This TCR beta chain was captured by sequencing in a study of blood T cell repertoires in COVID-19. This study enrolled people aged roughly 18 to 90 from approximately 24 US geographic areas. Cohort 3 recovery required two negative PCRs, clearance, or symptom resolution. TCRdb keeps only in-frame clones here, not all; method: immunoSEQ multiplex PCR. Of roughly 160,000 clones detected, approximately 80% appear once; the ten largest clones hold approximately 10%. The V gene lost 7 bases and the J gene lost 0 bases, with 14 bases spanning the gap. Germline lookup yields CDR1 SGHRS and CDR2 YFSETQ. The CDR3 extends over 15 amino acids.

The V gene is TRBV5-1, the J gene TRBJ2-1, with a possible D match to TRBD2 (7 bases). The clonotype was recovered from a man between 50 and 59 years old who had recovered from COVID-19. The sequenced material came from PBMCs or T cells enriched from blood (not recorded which). CDR3 sequence (DNA): TGCGCCAGCCACGGGGGCGGGAGCTCCTACAATGAGCAGTTCTTC. Translation gives CASHGGGSSYNEQFF.